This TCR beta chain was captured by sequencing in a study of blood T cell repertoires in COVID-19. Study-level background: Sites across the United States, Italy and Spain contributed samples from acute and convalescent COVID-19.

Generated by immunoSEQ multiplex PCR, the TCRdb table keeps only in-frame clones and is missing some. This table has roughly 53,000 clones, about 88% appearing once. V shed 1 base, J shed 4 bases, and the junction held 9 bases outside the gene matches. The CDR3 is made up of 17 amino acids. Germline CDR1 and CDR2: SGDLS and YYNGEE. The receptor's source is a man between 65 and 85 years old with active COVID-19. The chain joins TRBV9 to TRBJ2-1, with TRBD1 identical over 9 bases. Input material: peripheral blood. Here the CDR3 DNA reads TGTGCCAGCAGCGTAACGCCTGGGACAGGGACTTACAATGAGCAGTTCTTC. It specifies CASSVTPGTGTYNEQFF.